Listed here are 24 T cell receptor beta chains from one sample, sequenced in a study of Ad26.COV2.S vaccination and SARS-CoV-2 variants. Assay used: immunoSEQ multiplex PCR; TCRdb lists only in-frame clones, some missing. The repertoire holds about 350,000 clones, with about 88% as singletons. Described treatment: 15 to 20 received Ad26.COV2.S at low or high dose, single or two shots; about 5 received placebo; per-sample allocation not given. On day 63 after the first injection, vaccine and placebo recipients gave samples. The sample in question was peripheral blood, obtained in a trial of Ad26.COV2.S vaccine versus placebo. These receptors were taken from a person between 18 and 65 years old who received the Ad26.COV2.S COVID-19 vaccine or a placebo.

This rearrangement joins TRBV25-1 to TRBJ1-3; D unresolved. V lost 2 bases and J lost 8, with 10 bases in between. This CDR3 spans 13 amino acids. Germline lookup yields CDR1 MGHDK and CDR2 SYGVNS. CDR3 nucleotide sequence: TGTGCCAGCAGTGAAAGAGGGTCCCACACCATATATTTT. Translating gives CASSERGSHTIYF.

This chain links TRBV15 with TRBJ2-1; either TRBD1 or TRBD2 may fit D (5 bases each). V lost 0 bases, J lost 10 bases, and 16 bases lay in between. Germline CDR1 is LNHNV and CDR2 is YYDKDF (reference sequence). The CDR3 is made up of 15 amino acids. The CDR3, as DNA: TGTGCCACCAGCAGAGATCTGGGGCTAGCCCAAGAGCAGTTCTTC. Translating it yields CATSRDLGLAQEQFF.

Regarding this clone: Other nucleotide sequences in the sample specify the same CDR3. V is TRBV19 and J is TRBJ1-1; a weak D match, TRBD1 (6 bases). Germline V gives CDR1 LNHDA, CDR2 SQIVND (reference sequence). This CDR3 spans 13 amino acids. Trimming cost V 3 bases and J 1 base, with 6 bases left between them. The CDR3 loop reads CASSIRGNTEAFF. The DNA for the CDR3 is TGTGCCAGTAGTATCAGGGGGAACACTGAAGCTTTCTTT.

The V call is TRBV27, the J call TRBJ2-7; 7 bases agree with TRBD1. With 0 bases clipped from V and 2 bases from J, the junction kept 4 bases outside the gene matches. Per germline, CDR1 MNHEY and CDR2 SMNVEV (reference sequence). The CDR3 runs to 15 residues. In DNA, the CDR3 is TGTGCCAGCAGTTTATCTACAGGGGCAACCTACGAGCAGTACTTC. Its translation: CASSLSTGATYEQYF.

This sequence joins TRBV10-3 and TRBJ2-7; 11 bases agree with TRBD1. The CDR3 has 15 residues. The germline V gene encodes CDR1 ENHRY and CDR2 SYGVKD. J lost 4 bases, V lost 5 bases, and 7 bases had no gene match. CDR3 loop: CAISPAGQGAYEQYF. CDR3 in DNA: TGTGCCATCAGTCCGGCAGGACAGGGGGCTTACGAGCAGTACTTC.

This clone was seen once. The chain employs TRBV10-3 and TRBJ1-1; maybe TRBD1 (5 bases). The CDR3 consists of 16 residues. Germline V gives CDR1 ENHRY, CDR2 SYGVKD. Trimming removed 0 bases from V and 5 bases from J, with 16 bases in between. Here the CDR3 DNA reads TGTGCCATCAGTGAGTCGACCTTACTGGGGCGGACTGAAGCTTTCTTT. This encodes CAISESTLLGRTEAFF.

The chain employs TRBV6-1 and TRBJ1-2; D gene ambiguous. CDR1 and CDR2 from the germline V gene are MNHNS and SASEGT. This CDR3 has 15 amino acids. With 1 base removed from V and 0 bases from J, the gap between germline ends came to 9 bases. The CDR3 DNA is TGTGCCAGCAGTGAAGACCAGAGCTCTAACTATGGCTACACCTTC. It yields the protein CASSEDQSSNYGYTF.

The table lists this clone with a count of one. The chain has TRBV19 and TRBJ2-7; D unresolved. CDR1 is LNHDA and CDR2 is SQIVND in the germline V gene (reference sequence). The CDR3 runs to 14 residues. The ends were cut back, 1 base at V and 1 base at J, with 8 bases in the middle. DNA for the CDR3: TGTGCCAGTAGTATAGTCGGGCTTTCCTACGAGCAGTACTTC. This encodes CASSIVGLSYEQYF.

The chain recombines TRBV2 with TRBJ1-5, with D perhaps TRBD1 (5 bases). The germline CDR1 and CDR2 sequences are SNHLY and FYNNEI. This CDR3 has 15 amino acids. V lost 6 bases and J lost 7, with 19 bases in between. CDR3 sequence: CASRRDFFEGQPQHF. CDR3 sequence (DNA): TGTGCCAGCAGAAGGGACTTTTTCGAGGGACAGCCCCAGCATTTT.

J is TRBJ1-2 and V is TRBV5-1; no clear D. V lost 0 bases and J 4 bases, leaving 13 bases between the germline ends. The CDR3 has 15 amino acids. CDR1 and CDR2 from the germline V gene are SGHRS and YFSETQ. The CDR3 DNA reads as TGCGCCAGCAGCTTGGCCGCCCAAGTTGTCTATGGCTACACCTTC. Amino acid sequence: CASSLAAQVVYGYTF.

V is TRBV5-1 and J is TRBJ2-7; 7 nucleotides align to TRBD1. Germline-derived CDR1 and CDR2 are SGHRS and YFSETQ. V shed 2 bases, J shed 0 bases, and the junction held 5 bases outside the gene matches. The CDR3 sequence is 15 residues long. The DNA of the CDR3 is TGCGCCAGCAGCTTACCGGGACAGAGCTCCTACGAGCAGTACTTC. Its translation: CASSLPGQSSYEQYF.

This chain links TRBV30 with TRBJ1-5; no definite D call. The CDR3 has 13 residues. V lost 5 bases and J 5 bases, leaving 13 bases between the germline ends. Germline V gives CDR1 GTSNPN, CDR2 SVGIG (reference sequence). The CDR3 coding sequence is TGTGCCTGGGCCGGGCCCCAACATCAGCCCCAGCATTTT. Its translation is CAWAGPQHQPQHF.

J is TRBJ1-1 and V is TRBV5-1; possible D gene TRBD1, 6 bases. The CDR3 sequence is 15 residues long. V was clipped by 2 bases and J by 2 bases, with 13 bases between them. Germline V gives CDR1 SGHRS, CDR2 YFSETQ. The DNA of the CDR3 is TGCGCCAGCAGCTTAACAGGGAGCAGTAACACTGAAGCTTTCTTT. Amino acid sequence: CASSLTGSSNTEAFF.

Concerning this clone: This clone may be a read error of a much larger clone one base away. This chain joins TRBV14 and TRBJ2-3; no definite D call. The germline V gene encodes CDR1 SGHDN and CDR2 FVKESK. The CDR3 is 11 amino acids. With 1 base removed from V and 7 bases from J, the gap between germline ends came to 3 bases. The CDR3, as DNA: TGTGCCAGCAGCCAAGCCTATACGCAGTATTTT. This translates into CASSQAYTQYF.

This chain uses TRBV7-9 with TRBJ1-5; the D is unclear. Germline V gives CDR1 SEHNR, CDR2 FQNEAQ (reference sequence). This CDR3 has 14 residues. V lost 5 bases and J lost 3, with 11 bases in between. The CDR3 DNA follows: TGTGCCAGCAGCCCCCAAGGATCCAATCAGCCCCAGCATTTT. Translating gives CASSPQGSNQPQHF.

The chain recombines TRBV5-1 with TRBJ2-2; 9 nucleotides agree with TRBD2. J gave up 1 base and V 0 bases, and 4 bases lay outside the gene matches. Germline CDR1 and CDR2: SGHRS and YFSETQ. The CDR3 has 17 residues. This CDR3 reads CASSLAASGKNTGELFF. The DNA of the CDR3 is TGCGCCAGCAGCTTGGCCGCTAGCGGGAAGAACACCGGGGAGCTGTTTTTT.

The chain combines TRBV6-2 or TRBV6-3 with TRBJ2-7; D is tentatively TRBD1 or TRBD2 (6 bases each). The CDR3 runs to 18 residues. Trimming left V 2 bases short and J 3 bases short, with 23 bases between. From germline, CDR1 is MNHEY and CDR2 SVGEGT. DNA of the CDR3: TGTGCCAGCAGTTACGTGGACAGCATTAAGCGGGCAGACTACGAGCAGTACTTC. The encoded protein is CASSYVDSIKRADYEQYF.

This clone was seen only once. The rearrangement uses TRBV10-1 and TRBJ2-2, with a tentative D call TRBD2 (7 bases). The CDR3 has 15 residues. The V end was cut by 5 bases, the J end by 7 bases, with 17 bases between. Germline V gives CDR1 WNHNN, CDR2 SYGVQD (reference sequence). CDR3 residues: CASSMGGGHGGELFF. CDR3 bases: TGCGCCAGCAGTATGGGGGGGGGCCACGGCGGGGAGCTGTTTTTT.

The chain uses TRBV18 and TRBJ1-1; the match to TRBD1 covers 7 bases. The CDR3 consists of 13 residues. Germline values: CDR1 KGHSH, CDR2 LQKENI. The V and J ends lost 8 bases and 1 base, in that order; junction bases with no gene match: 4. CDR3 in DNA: TGTGCCAGCCGGGGGGACAGGAACACTGAAGCTTTCTTT. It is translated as CASRGDRNTEAFF.

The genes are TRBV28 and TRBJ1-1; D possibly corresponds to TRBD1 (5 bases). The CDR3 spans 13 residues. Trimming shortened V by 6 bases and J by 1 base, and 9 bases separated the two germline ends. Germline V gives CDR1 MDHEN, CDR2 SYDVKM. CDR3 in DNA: TGTGCCAGCAGGAGACAGTCGAACACTGAAGCTTTCTTT. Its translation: CASRRQSNTEAFF.

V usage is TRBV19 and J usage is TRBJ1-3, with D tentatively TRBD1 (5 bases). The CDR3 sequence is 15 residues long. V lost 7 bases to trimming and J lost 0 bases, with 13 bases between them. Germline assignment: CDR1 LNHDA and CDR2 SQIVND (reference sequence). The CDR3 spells CASNPGTVSGNTIYF. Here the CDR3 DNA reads TGTGCCAGTAATCCGGGGACTGTCTCTGGAAACACCATATATTTT.

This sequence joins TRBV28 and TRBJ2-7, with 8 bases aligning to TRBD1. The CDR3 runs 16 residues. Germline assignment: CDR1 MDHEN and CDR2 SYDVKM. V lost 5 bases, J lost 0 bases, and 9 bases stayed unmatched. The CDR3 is CASSRPGTGPSYEQYF. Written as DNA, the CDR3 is TGTGCCAGCAGTCGACCCGGGACAGGCCCCTCCTACGAGCAGTACTTC.

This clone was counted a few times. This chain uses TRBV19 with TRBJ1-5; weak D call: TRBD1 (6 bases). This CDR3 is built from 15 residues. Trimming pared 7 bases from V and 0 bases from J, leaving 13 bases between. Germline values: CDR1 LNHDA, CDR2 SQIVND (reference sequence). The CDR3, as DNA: TGTGCCAGTATTTCAGGGGACCATAGCAATCAGCCCCAGCATTTT. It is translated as CASISGDHSNQPQHF.

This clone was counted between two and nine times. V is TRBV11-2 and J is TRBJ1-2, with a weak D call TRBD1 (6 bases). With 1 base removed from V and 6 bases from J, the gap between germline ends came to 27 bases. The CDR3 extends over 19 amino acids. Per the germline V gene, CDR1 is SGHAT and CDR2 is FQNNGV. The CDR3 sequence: CASSLAAPNLQGIRDGYTF. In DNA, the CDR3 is TGTGCCAGCAGCTTAGCCGCCCCCAATTTACAGGGAATAAGGGATGGCTACACCTTC.